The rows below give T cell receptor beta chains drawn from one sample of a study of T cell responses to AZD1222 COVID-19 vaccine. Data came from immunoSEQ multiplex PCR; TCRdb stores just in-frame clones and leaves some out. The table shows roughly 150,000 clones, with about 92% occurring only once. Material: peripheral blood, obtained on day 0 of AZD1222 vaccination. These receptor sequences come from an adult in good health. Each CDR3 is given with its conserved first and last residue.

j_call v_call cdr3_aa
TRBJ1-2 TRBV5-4 CASSLVGAVVGSYTF
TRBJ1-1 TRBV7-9 CASSLGLPTGKAFF
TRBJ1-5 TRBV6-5 CASSSQGDQPQHF
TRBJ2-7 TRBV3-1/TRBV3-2 CASSSRGEQYF
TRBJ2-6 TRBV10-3 CAISTDRANSGANVLTF
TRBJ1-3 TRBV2 CASRLRQTYSGNTIYF
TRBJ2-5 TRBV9 CASSVDSRETQYF
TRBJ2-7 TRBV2 CASSGIPRDHEQYF
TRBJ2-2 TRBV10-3 CATRQGNFGELFF
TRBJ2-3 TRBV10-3 CAISEIAGPSTDTQYF
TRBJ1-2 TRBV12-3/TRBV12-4 CASSRDRGYGYTF
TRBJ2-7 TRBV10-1 CASSECTRPGTATYEQYF
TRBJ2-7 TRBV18 CASSPGVGTGAYEQYF
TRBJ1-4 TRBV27 CASSSLGAGNEKLFF
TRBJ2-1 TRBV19 CASSPRLAGGNEQFF
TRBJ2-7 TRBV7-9 CASSFTGFHEQYF
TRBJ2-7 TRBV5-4 CASSLSGGGYEQYF
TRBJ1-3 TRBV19 CASRQTSSGNTIYF
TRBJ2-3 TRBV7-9 CASSLGGTGADTQYF
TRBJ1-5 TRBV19 CASSRGEMRPMDNQPQHF
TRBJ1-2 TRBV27 CASTRTGGKGYGYTF
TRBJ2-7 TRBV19 CASSNPTEGAYEQYF
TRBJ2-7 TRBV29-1 CSVIQFSSYEQYF
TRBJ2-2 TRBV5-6 CASSLGPGPNTGELFF
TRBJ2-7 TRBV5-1 CASSLGVVFLGHGSREQYF
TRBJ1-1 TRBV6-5 CASSYSWQADTEAFF
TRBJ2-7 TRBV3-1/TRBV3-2 CASSQAVTYEQYF
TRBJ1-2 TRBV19 CASSTGGLGYGYTF
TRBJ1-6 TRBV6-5 CASSYIYNSPLHF
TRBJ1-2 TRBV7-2 CASSPAPPVTYGYTF
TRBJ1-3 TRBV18 CASSPRDRISGNTIYF
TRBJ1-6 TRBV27 CASSLSPGLKNSPLHF
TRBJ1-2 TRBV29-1 CSVPLRTTHYGYTF
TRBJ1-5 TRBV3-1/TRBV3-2 CASSQDIGSNQPQHF
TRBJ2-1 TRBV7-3 CASIHSGNNEQFF
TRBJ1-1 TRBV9 CASSVRSGGRTEAFF
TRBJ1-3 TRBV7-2 CASSLALPGWNTIYF
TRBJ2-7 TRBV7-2 CASSPWTGPTYEQYF
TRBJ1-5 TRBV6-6 CASRLDRGNQPQHF
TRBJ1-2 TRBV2 CAIDQGRGYGYTF
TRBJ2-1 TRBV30 CAWSVLGTGTKQFF
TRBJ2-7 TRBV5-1 CASSLSGEQYF
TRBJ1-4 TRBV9 CASSPSGGGEKLFF
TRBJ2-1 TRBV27 CASSLVLAGGPGEQFF
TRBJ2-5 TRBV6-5 CASSLLRAQYF
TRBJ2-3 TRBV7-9 CASSPSEGTDTQYF
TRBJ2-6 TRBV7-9 CASSTTPGQGGVIRANVLTF